This note documents a single T cell receptor beta chain sequence. What it recognizes is unknown. Blood (around 2.5 ml) was collected from every donor individually. With the 5' RACE reads reprocessed, TCRdb shows one record per CDR3 protein and no DNA. The specimen's table records approximately 210,000 distinct CDR3 sequences. The data are from a study of monozygotic twins with inflammatory bowel disease. Findings and caveats of the study: The study found lower TCRbeta diversity (inverse Simpson) in IBD patients than in healthy co-twins.

This receptor was taken from a human donor with ulcerative colitis or Crohn's disease, or a healthy co-twin of an affected twin (not recorded which). The specimen was blood.

This chain's CDR3 is CASSLIGGTSEEQFF. The chain combines TRBV7-2 with TRBJ2-1; TCRdb indicates TRBD1, and absent DNA this call remains unverified. The germline V gene has CDR1 SGHTA and CDR2 FQGNSA. This CDR3 comprises 15 residues. Full variable domain (outside the CDR3, taken from reference TRBV7-2 and TRBJ2-1): GAGVSQSPSNKVTEKGKDVELRCDPISGHTALYWYRQSLGQGLEFLIYFQGNSAPDKSGLPSDRFSAERTGGSVSTLTIQRTQQEDSAVYLCASSLIGGTSEEQFFGPGTRLTVL.